Listed below are T cell receptor beta chains from one sample, sequenced in a study of cytomegalovirus exposure and HLA in healthy donors. The method was immunoSEQ multiplex PCR; TCRdb's version includes in-frame clones alone and lacks a portion of them. The sample has fewer than 150,000 clones, 78% seen once; the top ten hold about 2.5%. The material sequenced was PBMCs. The receptors were gathered from a male donor in good health and CMV-seronegative. Each CDR3 is given with its conserved first and last residue. D genes are given only for firm matches. The size field is filled for only some rows; it gives once, few, many or a size class.

DNA,CDR3,V,D,J,size
TGTGCCAGCAGCTTGGGACAGGATTACTACGAGCAGTACTTC,CASSLGQDYYEQYF,TRBV7-6,TRBD1,TRBJ2-7,.
TGTGCCTGGGTAGGGGACAGGGCAATTGGCTACACCTTC,CAWVGDRAIGYTF,TRBV30,TRBD1,TRBJ1-2,once
TGTGCCAGCCAGGGGGCGTTAAGTATAGAGACCCAGTACTTC,CASQGALSIETQYF,TRBV7-9,TRBD1,TRBJ2-5,few
TGTGCCAGTAGTATAGGACAGGGTGGCGATGGCTACACCTTC,CASSIGQGGDGYTF,TRBV19,TRBD1,TRBJ1-2,.
TGTGCTAGCAGCCCAGGGACTAGCGGGTTACCCTACGAGCAGTACTTC,CASSPGTSGLPYEQYF,TRBV7-7,TRBD2,TRBJ2-7,.
TGTGCCAGCACCAGATTACAGGGGGACACTGAAGCTTTCTTT,CASTRLQGDTEAFF,TRBV7-2,TRBD1,TRBJ1-1,.
TGTGCCAGCAGCTTAGTTTGGGGCAGCGAAGAGACCCAGTACTTC,CASSLVWGSEETQYF,TRBV7-2,.,TRBJ2-5,.
TGTGCCAGCAGCCATACCTACCGGCCGGAGGTCTATGGCTACACCTTC,CASSHTYRPEVYGYTF,TRBV13,.,TRBJ1-2,.
TGTGCCAGCAGCCAGGGGTCCGTCTCTGGGGCCAACGTCCTGACTTTC,CASSQGSVSGANVLTF,TRBV7-9,.,TRBJ2-6,once
TGCGCCAGCAGCCAAACTGATACGCAGTATTTT,CASSQTDTQYF,TRBV4-1,.,TRBJ2-3,.
TGTGCCAGCAGCGAACAGGGGACCGTTAATTCACCCCTCCACTTT,CASSEQGTVNSPLHF,TRBV6-1,TRBD1,TRBJ1-6,.
TGTGCCAGCAGCCAAGACCTATCCCAACGGGGGGACGAGCAGTACTTC,CASSQDLSQRGDEQYF,TRBV4-1,TRBD2,TRBJ2-7,.
TGTGCCAGCAGTGAGACAGGGACACCGGATCTCGAAAAACTGTTTTTT,CASSETGTPDLEKLFF,TRBV6-1,TRBD1,TRBJ1-4,.
TGTGCCAGCAGCGCGGGACTATCGAACACCGGGGAGCTGTTTTTT,CASSAGLSNTGELFF,TRBV9,TRBD2,TRBJ2-2,.
TGCGCCATCATGTGGGGCCCGAGCACTGAAGCTTTCTTT,CAIMWGPSTEAFF,TRBV10-2,.,TRBJ1-1,once
TGTGCTAGTGGAGGGGGACAGGGGCTTTGGGAGACCCAGTACTTC,CASGGGQGLWETQYF,TRBV12-5,TRBD1,TRBJ2-5,.
TGTGCCAGCAGTGGAGGACTAGCGGGGGGGCCGGGTAGCTCCTACGAGCAGTACTTC,CASSGGLAGGPGSSYEQYF,TRBV2,TRBD2,TRBJ2-7,.
TGTGCCAGCAGCCCAACACAGGGGGCCAACGAGCAGTACTTC,CASSPTQGANEQYF,TRBV11-3,TRBD1,TRBJ2-7,few
TGTGCCAGCAGCATTACATTGCAGGGGGACTATGGCTACACCTTC,CASSITLQGDYGYTF,TRBV5-4,TRBD1,TRBJ1-2,once
TGTGCCAGCAGTTTAGGTCCAGGGGGATCTAATTCACCCCTCCACTTT,CASSLGPGGSNSPLHF,TRBV27,TRBD1,TRBJ1-6,.
TGTGCCAGCAGTTTGTACGGTGCTGAAGCTTTCTTT,CASSLYGAEAFF,TRBV27,.,TRBJ1-1,once
TGTGCCAGCAGTTTCACGGGACTCTTGAACACTGAAGCTTTCTTT,CASSFTGLLNTEAFF,TRBV6-5,.,TRBJ1-1,.